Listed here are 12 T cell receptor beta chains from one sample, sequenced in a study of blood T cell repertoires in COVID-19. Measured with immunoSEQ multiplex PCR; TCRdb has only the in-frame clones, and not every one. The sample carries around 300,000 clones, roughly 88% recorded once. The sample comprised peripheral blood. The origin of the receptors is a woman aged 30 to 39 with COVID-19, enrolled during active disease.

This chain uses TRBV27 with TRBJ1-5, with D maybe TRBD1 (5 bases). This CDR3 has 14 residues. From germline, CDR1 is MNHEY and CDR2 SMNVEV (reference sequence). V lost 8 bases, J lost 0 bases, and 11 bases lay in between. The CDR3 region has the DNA TGTGCCAGCCGTCCTCAGGGTAGCAATCAGCCCCAGCATTTT. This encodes CASRPQGSNQPQHF.

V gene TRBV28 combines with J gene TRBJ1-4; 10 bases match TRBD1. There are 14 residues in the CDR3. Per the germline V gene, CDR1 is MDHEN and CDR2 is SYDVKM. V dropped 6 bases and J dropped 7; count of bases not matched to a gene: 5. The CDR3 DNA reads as TGTGCCAGCAGCGACCGGGACAGGGGTGAAAAACTGTTTTTT. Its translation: CASSDRDRGEKLFF.

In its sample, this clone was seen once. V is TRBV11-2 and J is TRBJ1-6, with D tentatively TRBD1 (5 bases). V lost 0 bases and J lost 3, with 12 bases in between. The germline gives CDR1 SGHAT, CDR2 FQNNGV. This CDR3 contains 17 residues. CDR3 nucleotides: TGTGCCAGCAGCTTAGATCTAATGGGGGGCTATAATTCACCCCTCCACTTT. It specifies CASSLDLMGGYNSPLHF.

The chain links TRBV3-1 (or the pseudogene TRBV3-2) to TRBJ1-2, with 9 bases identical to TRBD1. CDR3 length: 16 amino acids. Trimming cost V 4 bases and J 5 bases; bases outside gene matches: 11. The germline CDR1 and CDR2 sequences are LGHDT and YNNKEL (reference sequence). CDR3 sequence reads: CASSLEGGDRGYGYTF. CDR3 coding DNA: TGTGCCAGCAGCCTCGAAGGAGGAGACAGGGGGTATGGCTACACCTTC.

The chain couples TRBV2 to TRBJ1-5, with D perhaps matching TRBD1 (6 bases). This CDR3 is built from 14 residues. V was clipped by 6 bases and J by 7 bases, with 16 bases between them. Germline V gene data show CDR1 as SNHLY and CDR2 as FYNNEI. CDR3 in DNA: TGTGCCAGCAGCCTACAGGGAACAGGGCAGCCCCAGCATTTT. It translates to CASSLQGTGQPQHF.

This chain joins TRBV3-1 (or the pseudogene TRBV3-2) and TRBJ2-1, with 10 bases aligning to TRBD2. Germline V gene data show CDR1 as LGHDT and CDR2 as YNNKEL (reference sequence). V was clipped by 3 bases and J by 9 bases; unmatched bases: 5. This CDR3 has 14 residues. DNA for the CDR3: TGTGCCAGCAGCCAGCCTAGCGGGAGAGCTGAGCAGTTCTTC. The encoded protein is CASSQPSGRAEQFF.

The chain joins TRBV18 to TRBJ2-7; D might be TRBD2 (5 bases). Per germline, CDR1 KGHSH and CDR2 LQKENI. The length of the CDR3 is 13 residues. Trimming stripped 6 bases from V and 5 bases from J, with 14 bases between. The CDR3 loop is CASSPNHSDEQYF. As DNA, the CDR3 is TGTGCCAGCTCCCCGAACCATAGCGACGAGCAGTACTTC.

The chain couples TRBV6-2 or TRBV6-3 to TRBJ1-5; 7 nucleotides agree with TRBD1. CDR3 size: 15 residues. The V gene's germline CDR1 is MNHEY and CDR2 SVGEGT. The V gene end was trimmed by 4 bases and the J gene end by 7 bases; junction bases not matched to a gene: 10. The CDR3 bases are TGTGCCAGCAGTTCCACCACAGGGGTTCGCCAGCCCCAGCATTTT. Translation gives CASSSTTGVRQPQHF.

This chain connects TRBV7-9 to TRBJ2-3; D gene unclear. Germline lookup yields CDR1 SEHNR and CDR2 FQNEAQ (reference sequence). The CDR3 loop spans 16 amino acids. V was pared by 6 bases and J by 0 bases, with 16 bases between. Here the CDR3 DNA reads TGTGCCAGCAGACCTCAGGTTTACTCTAGCACAGATACGCAGTATTTT. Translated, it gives CASRPQVYSSTDTQYF.

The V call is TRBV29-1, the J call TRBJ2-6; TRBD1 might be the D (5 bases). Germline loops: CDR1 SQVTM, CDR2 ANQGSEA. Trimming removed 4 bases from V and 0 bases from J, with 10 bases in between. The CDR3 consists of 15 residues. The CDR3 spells CSVGRGTSGANVLTF. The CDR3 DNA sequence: TGCAGCGTTGGAAGGGGCACCTCTGGGGCCAACGTCCTGACTTTC.

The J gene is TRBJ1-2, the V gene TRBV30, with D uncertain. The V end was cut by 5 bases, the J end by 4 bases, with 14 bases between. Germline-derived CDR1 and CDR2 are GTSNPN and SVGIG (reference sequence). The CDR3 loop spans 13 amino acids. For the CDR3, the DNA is TGTGCCTGGTTTCCCCCCCGGGGCTATGGCTACACCTTC. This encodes CAWFPPRGYGYTF.

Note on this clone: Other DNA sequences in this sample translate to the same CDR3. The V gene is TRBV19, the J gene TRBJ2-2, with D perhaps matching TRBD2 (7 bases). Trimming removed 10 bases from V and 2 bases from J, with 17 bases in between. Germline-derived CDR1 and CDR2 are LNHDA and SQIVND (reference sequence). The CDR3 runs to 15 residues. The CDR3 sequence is CATRAGGHNTGELFF. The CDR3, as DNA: TGTGCCACCCGGGCCGGGGGGCATAACACCGGGGAGCTGTTTTTT.